A single T cell receptor beta chain is shown here with its context. The antigen remains undetermined. As processed by the authors: It was from CDR3 differences across clinicopathological groups that a distant-metastasis classifier for papillary thyroid cancer was built. TCRdb re-clonotyped the PCR reads via MiXCR. V and J calls and clone size were set by TCRdb, not the authors. The profile shows some 5,500 clones, 25% to 30% of them singletons. This entry belongs to a study of metastatic and nonmetastatic thyroid tumors. Study-level background: A comparison of repertoires was made across blood and tumor or nodule tissue from malignant and benign thyroid patients.

The V end lost 5 bases, the J end lost 5 bases, and 10 bases lay between the germline ends. Germline V lookup: CDR1 SGHAT, CDR2 FQNNGV. This CDR3 has 13 residues. There were no patients who had received any treatment before thyroid surgery. General study results and limits: The study reportedly found significantly higher TCR beta diversity in malignant thyroid tumors than benign nodules, in blood and tumor.

The chain links TRBV11-2 to TRBJ1-3, with a tentative D call TRBD1 (6 bases). This TCR was recovered from a female donor with papillary thyroid cancer or a benign thyroid nodule (not recorded which). Some clones in this sample may be carry-over from other donors' samples. Sequencing was performed on adjacent normal tissue. CDR3 coding DNA: TGTGCCAGCAGCCTCCGGGACAGAAACACCATATATTTT. Translating it yields CASSLRDRNTIYF.